Sequencing of this TCR beta chain was carried out in a study of T cells after yellow fever vaccination. Ten or more counts support this clonotype. CDR3 length equals 13 residues. V was pared by 6 bases and J by 7 bases, with 15 bases between. Germline CDR1 and CDR2: LNHNV and YYDKDF (reference sequence). TCRdb re-analysed the 5' RACE reads in MiXCR, keeping a single row per CDR3 protein. The table has 250,000 to 300,000 distinct CDR3 sequences, 10% to 15% seen once. This TCR came from a man aged 25 to 40 who received the YFV17D yellow fever vaccine. The chain uses TRBV15 and TRBJ2-5, with D maybe TRBD1 (6 bases). The source was CD4+ T cells sorted from PBMCs, collected 45 days after the yellow fever booster vaccination. CDR3 region: CATSIQGSGTQYF. CDR3 nucleotides: TGTGCCACCAGTATACAGGGATCGGGGACCCAGTACTTC.